This TCR beta chain is from a study of cytomegalovirus exposure and HLA in healthy donors. The CDR3 loop spans 15 amino acids. The ends were cut back, 2 bases at V and 4 bases at J, with 11 bases in the middle. Germline V gene data show CDR1 as SGHTA and CDR2 as FQGNSA. Amplification used 60 Vbeta primers and 13 Jbeta primers. Here immunoSEQ multiplex PCR was the method, and the copy in TCRdb shows in-frame clones only, minus some. Altogether 99,000 or so clones are present, about 80% being singletons, with the ten largest covering roughly 8%. The genes are TRBV7-2 and TRBJ1-4; D is possibly TRBD1 (6 bases). The sequenced sample consisted of PBMCs. The sequence was obtained from a man in his forties in good health and CMV-seropositive. The CDR3 DNA follows: TGTGCCAGCAGCTTACAGCCGGGACATAATGAAAAACTGTTTTTT. Translating it yields CASSLQPGHNEKLFF.